The clone carrying this T cell receptor beta chain was seen a few times. Its antigen is unknown. These data come from a study of regulatory T cells in long-lasting Graves disease. Study findings and constraints: With persistent disease, TRBV28, TRBJ1-2 and TRBJ2-5 were the favored segments.

As to time point: persistent/refractory GD, antithyroid drugs over 5 years with positive TRAb. RNA from PBMCs was the source of the TCR library. By American Thyroid Association guidelines, Graves' disease was diagnosed in the cohort. An endocrinology department located in Xi'an, China, was where the patients came from. The TCR beta library used iRepertoire HTBI primers with Arm-PCR amplification of CDR3. From the multiplex PCR reads, TCRdb called clonotypes with MiXCR, one entry per CDR3 protein. The repertoire includes approximately 400,000 distinct CDR3 sequences, less than 25% of them detected once, and around 20% sits in the top ten. CDR3 length equals 19 residues. Germline loops: CDR1 LNHDA, CDR2 SQIVND (reference sequence). Trimming at V came to 4 bases and at J to 1 base, leaving 14 bases not matched to a gene.

The genes are TRBV19 and TRBJ1-1, with 11 positions matching TRBD1. Sample: peripheral blood mononuclear cells (PBMCs), taken when the disease was refractory, from a patient treated with antithyroid drugs. This sequence was found in a female donor with Graves disease. Here the CDR3 DNA reads TGTGCCAGTAGTACCCCCGGACAGGGGGCTCCTTCGTGGAACACTGAAGCTTTCTTT. Protein product: CASSTPGQGAPSWNTEAFF.